Given below is one TCR beta chain in context. The sample belongs to a study of blood T cell repertoires in COVID-19. Study overall: T cells, B-cell-depleted T cells, or PBMCs provided the cDNA or gDNA that served as material.

Each participant's cohort was designated according to participant-reported clinical history. Using immunoSEQ multiplex PCR, the repertoire was profiled, and TCRdb retains in-frame clones only, with some absent. The sample lists some 270,000 clones; 75% to 90% were seen once. CDR1 and CDR2 (germline): LGHNA, YSLEER. V was pared by 0 bases and J by 8 bases, with 4 bases of the junction left unmatched. The CDR3 consists of 15 residues. The origin of this receptor is a woman in her thirties or forties who had been exposed to COVID-19. The rearrangement joins TRBV4-3 to TRBJ1-4; 9 bases are a match to TRBD1. The sequenced sample was PBMCs or T cells enriched from blood (not recorded which). The CDR3 region is CASSQEPQGAEKLFF. The CDR3 nucleotides read TGCGCCAGCAGCCAAGAACCACAGGGGGCGGAAAAACTGTTTTTT.